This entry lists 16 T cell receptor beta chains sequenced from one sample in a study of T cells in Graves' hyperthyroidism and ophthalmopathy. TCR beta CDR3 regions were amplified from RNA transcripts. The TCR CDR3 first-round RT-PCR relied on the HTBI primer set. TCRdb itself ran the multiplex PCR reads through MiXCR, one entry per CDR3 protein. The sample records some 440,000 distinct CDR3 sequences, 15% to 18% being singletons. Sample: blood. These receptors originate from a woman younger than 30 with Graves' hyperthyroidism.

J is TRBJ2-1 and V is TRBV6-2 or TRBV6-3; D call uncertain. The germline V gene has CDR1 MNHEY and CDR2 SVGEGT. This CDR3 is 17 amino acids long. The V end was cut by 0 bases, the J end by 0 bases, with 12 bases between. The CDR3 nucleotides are TGTGCCAGCAGTTACTCGTACAGCTTGAGCTCCTACAATGAGCAGTTCTTC. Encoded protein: CASSYSYSLSSYNEQFF.

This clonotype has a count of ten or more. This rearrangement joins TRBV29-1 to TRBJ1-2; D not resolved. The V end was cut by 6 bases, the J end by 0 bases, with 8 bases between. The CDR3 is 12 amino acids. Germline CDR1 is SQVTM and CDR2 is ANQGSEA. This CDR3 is CSVTLANYGYTF. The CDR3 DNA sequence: TGCAGCGTGACCCTAGCTAACTATGGCTACACCTTC.

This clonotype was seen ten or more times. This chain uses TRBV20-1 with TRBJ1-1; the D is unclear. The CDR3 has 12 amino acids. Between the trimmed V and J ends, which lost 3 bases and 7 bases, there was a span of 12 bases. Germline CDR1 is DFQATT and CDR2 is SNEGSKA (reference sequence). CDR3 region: CSASSVTLEAFF. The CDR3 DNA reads TGCAGTGCTAGTTCCGTAACACTTGAAGCTTTCTTT.

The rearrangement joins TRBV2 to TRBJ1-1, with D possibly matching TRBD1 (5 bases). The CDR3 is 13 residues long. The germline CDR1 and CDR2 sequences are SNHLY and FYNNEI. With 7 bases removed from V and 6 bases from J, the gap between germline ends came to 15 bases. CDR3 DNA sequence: TGTGCCAGCAATCGGGGTGGGACCCCTGAAGCTTTCTTT. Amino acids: CASNRGGTPEAFF.

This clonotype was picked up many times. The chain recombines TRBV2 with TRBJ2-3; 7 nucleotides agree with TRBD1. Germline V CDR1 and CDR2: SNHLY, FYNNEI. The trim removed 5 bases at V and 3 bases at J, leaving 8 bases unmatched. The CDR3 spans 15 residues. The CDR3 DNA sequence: TGTGCCAGCAGTCCAGAGACAGGGAATACAGATACGCAGTATTTT. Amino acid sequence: CASSPETGNTDTQYF.

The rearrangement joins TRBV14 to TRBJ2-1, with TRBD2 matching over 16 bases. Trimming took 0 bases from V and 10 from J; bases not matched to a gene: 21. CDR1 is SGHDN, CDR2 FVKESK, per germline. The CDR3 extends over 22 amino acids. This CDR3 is CASSQDFPGLAGGPILKGEQFF. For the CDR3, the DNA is TGTGCCAGCAGCCAAGATTTCCCGGGACTAGCGGGAGGGCCAATATTGAAGGGGGAGCAGTTCTTC.

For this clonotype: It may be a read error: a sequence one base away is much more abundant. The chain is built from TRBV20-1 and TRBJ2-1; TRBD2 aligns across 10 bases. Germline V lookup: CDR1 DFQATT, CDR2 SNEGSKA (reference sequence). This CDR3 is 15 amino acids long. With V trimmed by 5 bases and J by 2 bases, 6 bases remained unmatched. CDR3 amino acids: CSAFPTSGTYNEQFF. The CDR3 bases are TGCAGTGCTTTCCCTACTAGCGGGACCTACAATGAGCAGTTCTTC.

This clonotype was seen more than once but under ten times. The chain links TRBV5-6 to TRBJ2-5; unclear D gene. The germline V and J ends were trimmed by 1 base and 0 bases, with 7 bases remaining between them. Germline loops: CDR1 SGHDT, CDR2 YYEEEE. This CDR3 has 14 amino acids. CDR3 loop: CASSLYQYQETQYF. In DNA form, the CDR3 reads TGTGCCAGCAGCTTGTACCAGTACCAAGAGACCCAGTACTTC.

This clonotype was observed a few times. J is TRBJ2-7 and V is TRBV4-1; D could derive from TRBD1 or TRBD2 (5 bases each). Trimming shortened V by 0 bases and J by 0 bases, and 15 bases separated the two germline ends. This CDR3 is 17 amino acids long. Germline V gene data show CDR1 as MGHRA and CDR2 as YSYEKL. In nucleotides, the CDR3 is TGCGCCAGCAGCCAAGAAGGAAGAGGGACGGTCTCCTACGAGCAGTACTTC. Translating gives CASSQEGRGTVSYEQYF.

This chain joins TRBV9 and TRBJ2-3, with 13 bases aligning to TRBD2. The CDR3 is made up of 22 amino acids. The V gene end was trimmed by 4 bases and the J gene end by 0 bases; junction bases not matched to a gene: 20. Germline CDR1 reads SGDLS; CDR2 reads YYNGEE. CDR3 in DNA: TGTGCCAGCAGCCAACGACCTCCGGGACTAGCGGGGAGCCGGGTCAGCACAGATACGCAGTATTTT. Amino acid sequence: CASSQRPPGLAGSRVSTDTQYF.

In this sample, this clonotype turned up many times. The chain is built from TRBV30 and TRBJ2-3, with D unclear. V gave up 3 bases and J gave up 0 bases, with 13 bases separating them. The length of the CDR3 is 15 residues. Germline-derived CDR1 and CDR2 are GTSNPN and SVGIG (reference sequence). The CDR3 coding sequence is TGTGCCTGGAGGGATGAACTTACTAGCACAGATACGCAGTATTTT. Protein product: CAWRDELTSTDTQYF.

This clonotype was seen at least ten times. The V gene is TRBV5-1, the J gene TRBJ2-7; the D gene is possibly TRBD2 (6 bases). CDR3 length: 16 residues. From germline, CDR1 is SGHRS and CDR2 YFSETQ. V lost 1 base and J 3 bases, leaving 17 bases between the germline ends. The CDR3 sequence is CASSLRTRGSLYEQYF. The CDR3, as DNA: TGCGCCAGCAGCTTGAGAACGCGGGGTTCACTCTACGAGCAGTACTTC.

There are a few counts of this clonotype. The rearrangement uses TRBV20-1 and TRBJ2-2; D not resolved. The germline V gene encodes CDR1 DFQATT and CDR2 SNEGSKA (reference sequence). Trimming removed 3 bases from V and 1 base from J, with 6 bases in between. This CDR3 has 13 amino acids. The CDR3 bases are TGCAGTGCTAGCGTAGAGAACACCGGGGAGCTGTTTTTT. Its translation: CSASVENTGELFF.

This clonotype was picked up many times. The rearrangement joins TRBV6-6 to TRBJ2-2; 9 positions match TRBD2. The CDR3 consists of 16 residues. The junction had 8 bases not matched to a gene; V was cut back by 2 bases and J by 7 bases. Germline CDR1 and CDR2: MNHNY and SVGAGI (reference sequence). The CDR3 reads CASSYELAGGGGELFF. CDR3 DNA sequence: TGTGCCAGCAGTTACGAACTAGCGGGCGGTGGCGGGGAGCTGTTTTTT.

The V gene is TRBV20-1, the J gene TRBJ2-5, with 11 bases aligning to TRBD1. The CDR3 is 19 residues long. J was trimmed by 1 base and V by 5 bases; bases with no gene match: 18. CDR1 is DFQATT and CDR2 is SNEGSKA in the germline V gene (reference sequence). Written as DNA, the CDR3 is TGCAGTGCTGGCCAGGGACAGGGGGGACGACCTCCAACCCAAGAGACCCAGTACTTC. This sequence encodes CSAGQGQGGRPPTQETQYF.

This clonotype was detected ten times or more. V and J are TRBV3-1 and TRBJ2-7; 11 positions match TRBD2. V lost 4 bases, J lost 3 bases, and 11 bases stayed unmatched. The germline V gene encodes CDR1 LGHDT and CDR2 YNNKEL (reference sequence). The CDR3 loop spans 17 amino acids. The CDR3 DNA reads TGTGCCAGCAGCCCACGCTTTGTAGCGGGGGGGCTCTACGAGCAGTACTTC. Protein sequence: CASSPRFVAGGLYEQYF.